These 17 T cell receptor beta chains originate from one sample sequenced in a study of a mutant IDH1 vaccine in newly diagnosed glioma. These receptors have no known antigen. Time point denoted: week 11, during vaccination. A 20-mer mutant IDH1 peptide at 300 ug was injected subcutaneously with topical imiquimod. Method: immunoSEQ multiplex PCR; TCRdb's copy keeps in-frame clones and lacks some. Here the sample spans roughly 57,000 clones, about 89% being singletons. The sequences come from PBMCs, collected from a glioma patient whose treatment included an IDH1 peptide vaccine. These receptors all come from a man aged 35 to 55 with glioma.

The gene calls are TRBV7-3 and TRBJ2-5, with D possibly being TRBD2 (6 bases). Germline CDR1 and CDR2: SGHTA and FQGTGA. The CDR3 runs 16 residues. V dropped 4 bases and J dropped 3 bases, with 18 bases sitting between them. The CDR3 DNA sequence: TGTGCCAGCAGCTCACCTGGGACTGGGGGAGAAGAGACCCAGTACTTC. It encodes CASSSPGTGGEETQYF.

The chain carries TRBV21-1 and TRBJ2-1; the table gives TRBD2 as D, unverified against the DNA. TRBV21-1 is labeled a pseudogene. The CDR3 length is 15 residues. CDR3 nucleotide sequence: TGTGCCAGCAGCAGGCGGACTAGTCGTCACAATGAGCAGTTCTTC. Amino acid sequence: CASSRRTSRHNEQFF.

The count of this clone is one. This chain uses TRBV5-4 with TRBJ2-4, with TRBD2 identical over 12 bases. The germline V gene encodes CDR1 SGHNT and CDR2 YYREEE (reference sequence). J was trimmed by 0 bases and V by 2 bases; bases with no gene match: 9. The CDR3 has 19 amino acids. The CDR3 DNA follows: TGTGCCAGCAGCTTTGGACTAGCGGGACTGGGGGTAGCCAAAAACATTCAGTACTTC. Its protein product is CASSFGLAGLGVAKNIQYF.

This clone has only one observation. V and J are TRBV5-4 and TRBJ1-2, with D possibly being TRBD1 (6 bases). Trimming left V 4 bases short and J 4 bases short, with 17 bases between. This CDR3 has 15 amino acids. CDR1 SGHNT and CDR2 YYREEE come from the germline V gene (reference sequence). CDR3 in amino acids: CASSTAPGQAYGYTF. As DNA, the CDR3 is TGTGCCAGCAGCACCGCACCGGGACAAGCCTATGGCTACACCTTC.

V is TRBV18 and J is TRBJ2-3, with D possibly matching TRBD1 (6 bases). Per the germline V gene, CDR1 is KGHSH and CDR2 is LQKENI. This CDR3 is built from 18 residues. V was cut by 0 bases and J by 2 bases, with 18 bases left in between. Here the CDR3 DNA reads TGTGCCAGCTCACCACCCTTGCTTCAGGGGCCCGACACAGATACGCAGTATTTT. Amino acids: CASSPPLLQGPDTDTQYF.

The chain couples TRBV11-3 to TRBJ2-7, with no clear D. Germline V gene sequence: CDR1 SGHNT, CDR2 YENEEA. Trimming cost V 8 bases and J 2 bases, with 19 bases left between them. This CDR3 contains 15 residues. CDR3 sequence: CASWKGPRGAYEQYV. The DNA of the CDR3 is TGTGCCAGCTGGAAAGGACCCCGAGGCGCCTACGAGCAGTACGTC.

The CDR3 nucleotides read TGCGCCAGCAGCCAACCCCAGGGGGGCTATGGCTACACCTTC. This sequence encodes CASSQPQGGYGYTF. The V gene is TRBV4-1, the J gene TRBJ1-2; 7 positions match TRBD1. The V gene's germline CDR1 is MGHRA and CDR2 YSYEKL. This CDR3 is 14 amino acids long. The ends lost 2 bases at V and 4 bases at J; junction bases unmatched: 4.

This rearrangement joins TRBV28 to TRBJ1-1; D is ambiguous. The length of the CDR3 is 16 residues. From germline, CDR1 is MDHEN and CDR2 SYDVKM. V gave up 11 bases and J gave up 3 bases, with 25 bases separating them. This CDR3 reads CASKKGLGFSYTEAFF. The CDR3 DNA reads as TGTGCCTCAAAAAAAGGTCTGGGATTCTCTTACACTGAAGCTTTCTTT.

This sequence joins TRBV7-9 and TRBJ1-5; D call uncertain. The CDR3 contains 13 residues. Trimming took 3 bases from V and 3 from J, leaving 6 bases between them. CDR1 and CDR2 from the germline V gene are SEHNR and FQNEAQ (reference sequence). CDR3 in DNA: TGTGCCAGCAGCTTGGACCACAATCAGCCCCAGCATTTT. Amino acids: CASSLDHNQPQHF.

The V and J genes are TRBV4-3 and TRBJ2-3; 7 bases are a match to TRBD1. CDR1 and CDR2 (germline): LGHNA, YSLEER. The V segment lost 0 bases and the J segment 2 bases; nucleotides outside the gene matches: 8. The CDR3 runs 17 residues. For the CDR3, the DNA is TGCGCCAGCAGCCAAGATCGGACAGGCTTTTACACAGATACGCAGTATTTT. The encoded protein is CASSQDRTGFYTDTQYF.

This chain joins TRBV21-1 and TRBJ2-7; TRBD1, the D gene given by the table, was not confirmed from the DNA. TRBV21-1 is given as a pseudogene. This CDR3 spans 17 amino acids. The CDR3 region has the DNA TGTGCCAGCAGCAAAGCGCAGGGGGCCCCAGGGGACCACGAGCAGTACGTC. It is translated as CASSKAQGAPGDHEQYV.

The J gene is TRBJ2-3, the V gene TRBV18, with D hard to call. This CDR3 comprises 15 residues. Trimming removed 2 bases from V and 4 bases from J, with 13 bases in between. Germline loops: CDR1 KGHSH, CDR2 LQKENI. The CDR3 nucleotides are TGTGCCAGCTCACCAGCGACGGCCCCCCCAGATACGCAGTATTTT. Protein sequence: CASSPATAPPDTQYF. Variable domain in full (rest from reference TRBV18 and TRBJ2-3): NAGVMQNPRHLVRRRGQEARLRCSPMKGHSHVYWYRQLPEEGLKFMVYLQKENIIDESGMPKERFSAEFPKEGPSILRIQQVVRGDSAAYFCASSPATAPPDTQYFGPGTRLTVL.

V and J are TRBV6-6 and TRBJ1-3; the D gene is possibly TRBD1 (6 bases). V was pared by 5 bases and J by 0 bases, with 11 bases between. The germline gives CDR1 MNHNY, CDR2 SVGAGI (reference sequence). The CDR3 runs to 15 residues. CDR3 residues: CASSKGQNSGNTIYF. CDR3 nucleotides: TGTGCCAGCAGTAAGGGACAAAACTCTGGAAACACCATATATTTT.

The chain links TRBV30 to TRBJ1-2; TRBD1 aligns across 9 bases. V gave up 7 bases and J gave up 3 bases; unmatched junction bases: 9. CDR1 GTSNPN and CDR2 SVGIG come from the germline V gene (reference sequence). The CDR3 length is 14 residues. The CDR3 here is CASLGGQGDYGYTF. CDR3 nucleotides: TGTGCCTCCTTAGGGGGACAGGGCGACTATGGCTACACCTTC.

CDR3 in DNA: TGCAGCGTCTCTAGCGGCCAAGAGACCCAGTACTTC. It encodes CSVSSGQETQYF. V usage is TRBV29-1 and J usage is TRBJ2-5; TRBD2 matches at 7 bases. The V gene end was trimmed by 6 bases and the J gene end by 1 base; junction bases not matched to a gene: 2. The CDR3 loop spans 12 amino acids. Looked up from germline, CDR1 is SQVTM and CDR2 is ANQGSEA.

This chain uses TRBV5-8 with TRBJ2-7; D is ambiguous. Germline V gene sequence: CDR1 SGHTS, CDR2 YDEGEE. This CDR3 is 13 amino acids long. V lost 2 bases, J lost 6 bases, and 12 bases lay in between. The DNA for the CDR3 is TGTGCCAGCAGCTTAGACCCCTTGGGCGAGCAGTACTTC. It encodes CASSLDPLGEQYF.

The genes are TRBV5-8 and TRBJ2-5, with D possibly called TRBD1 or TRBD2 (6 bases each). Matching the DNA end better, TRBJ2-7 makes the J call doubtful. The CDR3 runs 13 residues. From germline, CDR1 is SGHTS and CDR2 YDEGEE. The CDR3: CASSLGGGYEQYF. CDR3 DNA: TGTGCCAGCAGCCTAGGGGGAGGCTACGAGCAGTACTTC.